This T cell receptor (beta chain) stems from a study of blood T cell repertoires in COVID-19. The protocol was immunoSEQ multiplex PCR, while the TCRdb copy is restricted to in-frame clones and leaves out a portion. Among over 130,000 clones listed, 84% were seen once. CDR3 length equals 17 residues. Germline loops: CDR1 SSHAT, CDR2 FNYEAQ (reference sequence). Of note for this clone: The junction departs from germline at one end; a sequencing error may be responsible.

Seattle cases were enrolled at active infection and followed longitudinally. V and J are TRBV7-7 and TRBJ1-5, with 7 nucleotides matching TRBD1. Sequences were obtained from peripheral blood. The TCR originated in a young man with COVID-19, enrolled during active disease. The CDR3 nucleotides are TGTGCTAGCAGCTTTCACCCCGGAGGGGGCTGGGATCAGCCCCAGCATTTT. Encoded protein: CASSFHPGGGWDQPQHF.